This record concerns one TCR beta chain sequence. The data belong to a study of blood T cell repertoires in COVID-19. V lost 3 bases to trimming and J lost 5 bases; unmatched junction nucleotides: 5. The CDR3 contains 16 residues. Germline CDR1 and CDR2: SEHNR and FQNEAQ (reference sequence). Produced via immunoSEQ multiplex PCR; TCRdb's table is partial and in-frame only. This repertoire shows 170,000 or so clones, 80% to 85% found once; its top ten account for 5.5% to 8%. The sample consisted of peripheral blood. The V and J genes are TRBV7-9 and TRBJ2-3; 13 positions match TRBD2. The TCR was taken from a woman aged 40 to 49 with COVID-19, enrolled during active disease. DNA for the CDR3: TGTGCCAGCAGCTTTAAACTAGCGGGAGGGGGAGATACGCAGTATTTT. Translation gives CASSFKLAGGGDTQYF.